The 24 T cell receptor beta chains presented below share a single source sample, sequenced in a study of shared clonotypes between healthy human individuals. Using immunoSEQ multiplex PCR, the repertoire was profiled, and TCRdb retains in-frame clones only, with some absent. Of about 1,500,000 clones in the sample, 95% to 97% are singletons; the top ten hold over 1%. Sequencing input: naive CD4+ T cells sorted from blood. Noted subset: CD45RA+ positively selected. Receptors originate from a man aged 25-45 years in good health.

This chain uses TRBV28 with TRBJ2-7, with D possibly matching TRBD2 (6 bases). The CDR3 has 18 residues. Trimming removed 1 base at V and 0 bases at J, with 19 bases between. Germline CDR1 MDHEN, CDR2 SYDVKM. CDR3 sequence reads: CASSLSFVASSGSYEQYF. In DNA form, the CDR3 reads TGTGCCAGCAGTTTATCTTTCGTCGCTAGTAGCGGCTCCTACGAGCAGTACTTC.

The gene calls are TRBV5-1 and TRBJ2-5, with a tentative D call TRBD1 (7 bases). CDR1 and CDR2 (germline): SGHRS, YFSETQ. The CDR3 loop spans 15 amino acids. Trimming left V 0 bases short and J 7 bases short, with 16 bases between. The CDR3 DNA reads TGCGCCAGCAGCTTGGGAGGGACAGCCGGGGGGACCCAGTACTTC. Protein: CASSLGGTAGGTQYF.

The CDR3 DNA is TGTGCCAGCAGCTCCCCCGGCGGGACCCCCCATCAGTATTTT. This sequence encodes CASSSPGGTPHQYF. The chain uses TRBV7-8 and TRBJ2-3, with D tentatively TRBD2 (6 bases). Trimming stripped 4 bases from V and 12 bases from J, with 20 bases between. The CDR3 length is 14 residues. Germline V lookup: CDR1 SGHVS, CDR2 FQNEAQ.

The sample holds one count of this clone. This chain joins TRBV6-5 and TRBJ2-5; a possible D gene is TRBD2 (5 bases). The CDR3 extends over 13 amino acids. Germline V gene lookup returns CDR1 MNHEY and CDR2 SVGAGI. Trimming took off 0 bases at V and 9 bases at J, with 11 bases between the two ends. The CDR3 DNA sequence: TGTGCCAGCAGTTACTCTGAACTCGGGGCCCAGTACTTC. Translated: CASSYSELGAQYF.

V usage is TRBV6-1 and J usage is TRBJ1-2; D gene unclear. The ends were cut back, 2 bases at V and 0 bases at J, with 10 bases in the middle. The CDR3 contains 15 residues. Germline V gene lookup returns CDR1 MNHNS and CDR2 SASEGT. This CDR3 reads CASSENGLPNYGYTF. CDR3 DNA sequence: TGTGCCAGCAGTGAAAATGGACTGCCTAACTATGGCTACACCTTC.

V is TRBV6-5 and J is TRBJ2-5; D gene unclear. In germline, CDR1 is MNHEY, CDR2 SVGAGI. This CDR3 has 12 residues. With 4 bases removed from V and 3 bases from J, the gap between germline ends came to 6 bases. CDR3 bases: TGTGCCAGCAGTTCTACGGAAGAGACCCAGTACTTC. Its protein is CASSSTEETQYF.

The chain combines TRBV5-1 with TRBJ2-2; a weak D match, TRBD1 (7 bases). Per germline, CDR1 SGHRS and CDR2 YFSETQ. The CDR3 covers 13 residues. Trimming shortened V by 5 bases and J by 6 bases, and 11 bases separated the two germline ends. Here the CDR3 DNA reads TGCGCCAGCAGTGACAGGGAGGCCGGGGAGCTGTTTTTT. This gives the protein CASSDREAGELFF.

This chain links TRBV7-9 with TRBJ2-7, with TRBD1 identical over 7 bases. Germline V gene lookup returns CDR1 SEHNR and CDR2 FQNEAQ (reference sequence). J lost 2 bases, V lost 1 base, and 14 bases had no gene match. The CDR3 spans 18 residues. CDR3 protein: CASSLVLGPGQRPYEQYF. CDR3 DNA: TGTGCCAGCAGCTTAGTTTTAGGGCCGGGACAGCGCCCCTACGAGCAGTACTTC.

For this clone: The junction and the germline gene differ at one end; a read error may be behind it. The rearrangement uses TRBV10-3 and TRBJ1-3; 7 positions match TRBD1. Germline values: CDR1 ENHRY, CDR2 SYGVKD. The CDR3 loop spans 17 amino acids. The CDR3 reads CAISEAEGQPPPRQSGF. The CDR3 nucleotides are TGTGCCATCAGTGAGGCAGAGGGACAGCCACCGCCCCGCCAAAGTGGTTTT.

This rearrangement joins TRBV2 to TRBJ2-1; D might be TRBD2 (7 bases). V lost 8 bases, J lost 7 bases, and 18 bases lay in between. Germline assignment: CDR1 SNHLY and CDR2 FYNNEI. This CDR3 is built from 14 residues. CDR3 in DNA: TGTGCCAGCGGGGGCGGGAGTATTCGGAATGAGCAGTTCTTC. Its protein is CASGGGSIRNEQFF.

V usage is TRBV19 and J usage is TRBJ2-7; D remains unclear. V shed 3 bases and J shed 2 bases, with 20 bases lying between them. The CDR3 length is 17 residues. Germline V CDR1 and CDR2: LNHDA, SQIVND (reference sequence). CDR3 amino acids: CASSIGLGIVFPYEQYF. The DNA of the CDR3 is TGTGCCAGTAGTATTGGTCTTGGGATTGTTTTCCCCTACGAGCAGTACTTC.

V usage is TRBV7-8 and J usage is TRBJ2-7, with D perhaps being TRBD1 or TRBD2 (5 bases each). Trimming stripped 3 bases from V and 1 base from J, with 13 bases between. The length of the CDR3 is 15 residues. CDR1 and CDR2 from the germline V gene are SGHVS and FQNEAQ. The CDR3 here is CASSFPGRASYEQYF. As DNA, the CDR3 is TGTGCCAGCAGCTTTCCAGGGCGGGCTTCCTACGAGCAGTACTTC.

The chain has TRBV6-5 and TRBJ1-5; D possibly corresponds to TRBD1 (5 bases). Germline values: CDR1 MNHEY, CDR2 SVGAGI. The CDR3 is 14 residues long. Deletions cut 6 bases from V and 0 bases from J, with 9 bases between. The CDR3 DNA reads as TGTGCCAGCAGATCGACAGCTAGCAATCAGCCCCAGCATTTT. It yields the protein CASRSTASNQPQHF.

Written as DNA, the CDR3 is TGTGCCAGCAGCCAATCCGGGGCCGACTACGAGCAGTACTTC. Residues: CASSQSGADYEQYF. V gene TRBV7-9 combines with J gene TRBJ2-7; D possibly matches TRBD1 or TRBD2 (5 bases each). In germline, CDR1 is SEHNR, CDR2 FQNEAQ (reference sequence). The V end lost 5 bases, the J end lost 3 bases, and 14 bases lay between the germline ends. The CDR3 sequence is 14 residues long.

This clone was seen once. This chain links TRBV10-1 with TRBJ2-7, with D hard to call. V lost 7 bases and J lost 1, with 8 bases in between. Germline loops: CDR1 WNHNN, CDR2 SYGVQD (reference sequence). The CDR3 has 12 amino acids. In DNA form, the CDR3 reads TGCGCCAGCACCGTACCTTCCTACGAGCAGTACTTC. Amino acids: CASTVPSYEQYF.

J is TRBJ2-1 and V is TRBV5-1, with 8 bases lining up with TRBD2. The CDR3 sequence is 16 residues long. Germline V lookup: CDR1 SGHRS, CDR2 YFSETQ. Trimming removed 4 bases from V and 6 bases from J; junction bases left unmatched: 12. In DNA form, the CDR3 reads TGCGCCAGCAGCGTACACCCAGCGGGAGAGGTCAATGAGCAGTTCTTC. Its translation is CASSVHPAGEVNEQFF. The full variable domain, completed using reference TRBV5-1 and TRBJ2-1, is KAGVTQTPRYLIKTRGQQVTLSCSPISGHRSVSWYQQTPGQGLQFLFEYFSETQRNKGNFPGRFSGRQFSNSRSEMNVSTLELGDSALYLCASSVHPAGEVNEQFFGPGTRLTVL.

DNA of the CDR3: TGTGCCAGCGGAGAGGGCAATCAGCCCCAGCATTTT. This encodes CASGEGNQPQHF. This chain links TRBV2 with TRBJ1-5; D is unresolved. The CDR3 totals 12 residues. Trimming removed 8 bases at V and 2 bases at J, with 7 bases between. Germline-derived CDR1 and CDR2 are SNHLY and FYNNEI.

V and J are TRBV5-1 and TRBJ2-7; 11 positions agree with TRBD2. The ends lost 4 bases at V and 2 bases at J; junction bases unmatched: 20. The CDR3 is 20 residues long. Looked up from germline, CDR1 is SGHRS and CDR2 is YFSETQ. CDR3 nucleotide sequence: TGCGCCAGCAGCCTGATCCAGACTAGCGGGAAGCCTCGAAACCCCTACGAGCAGTACTTC. It translates to CASSLIQTSGKPRNPYEQYF.

Here the CDR3 reads CASSLIQGSQPQHF. CDR3 in DNA: TGTGCCAGCAGCCTAATTCAGGGATCCCAGCCCCAGCATTTT. This rearrangement joins TRBV28 to TRBJ1-5; D possibly corresponds to TRBD1 (5 bases). Trimming stripped 6 bases from V and 7 bases from J, with 16 bases between. Germline V CDR1 and CDR2: MDHEN, SYDVKM. The CDR3 has 14 residues.

This chain joins TRBV19 and TRBJ2-7; the D is unclear. Trimming left V 3 bases short and J 0 bases short, with 9 bases between. CDR1 and CDR2 from the germline V gene are LNHDA and SQIVND (reference sequence). The CDR3 runs 14 residues. This CDR3 is CASSIKPSSYEQYF. For the CDR3, the DNA is TGTGCCAGTAGTATCAAGCCTAGCTCCTACGAGCAGTACTTC.

CDR3 protein: CSPTGVGYTF. The CDR3 DNA is TGCAGCCCTACGGGGGTTGGCTACACCTTC. This chain connects TRBV20-1 to TRBJ1-2; perhaps TRBD1 as D (5 bases). The CDR3 runs to 10 residues. Germline V lookup: CDR1 DFQATT, CDR2 SNEGSKA (reference sequence).

J is TRBJ2-1 and V is TRBV7-9; D possibly corresponds to TRBD2 (7 bases). This CDR3 contains 12 residues. The V gene lost 4 bases and the J gene lost 10 bases, with 11 bases spanning the gap. The V gene's germline CDR1 is SEHNR and CDR2 FQNEAQ (reference sequence). DNA for the CDR3: TGTGCCAGCAGCTCCTGGGGGGGCGAGCAGTTCTTC. This encodes CASSSWGGEQFF.

The V and J genes are TRBV28 and TRBJ1-5; a possible D gene is TRBD1 (6 bases). Germline V gene sequence: CDR1 MDHEN, CDR2 SYDVKM. This CDR3 has 14 residues. The V and J ends lost 4 bases and 6 bases respectively, with 13 bases between them. CDR3 in amino acids: CASSSQGRVQPQHF. CDR3 DNA sequence: TGTGCCAGCAGTTCACAGGGTAGGGTTCAGCCCCAGCATTTT.

The V gene is TRBV28, the J gene TRBJ1-5; possible D gene TRBD1, 5 bases. V was cut by 4 bases and J by 7 bases, with 11 bases left in between. The length of the CDR3 is 13 residues. The germline V gene has CDR1 MDHEN and CDR2 SYDVKM. CDR3 region: CASSSGGWQPQHF. CDR3 nucleotide sequence: TGTGCCAGCAGTTCGGGGGGGTGGCAGCCCCAGCATTTT. The complete variable domain, with remaining parts taken from reference TRBV28 and TRBJ1-5, reads DVKVTQSSRYLVKRTGEKVFLECVQDMDHENMFWYRQDPGLGLRLIYFSYDVKMKEKGDIPEGYSVSREKKERFSLILESASTNQTSMYLCASSSGGWQPQHFGDGTRLSIL.